This T cell receptor beta chain was recovered during a study of cytomegalovirus exposure and HLA in healthy donors. Study results and caveats: Likely technical artifact: a cluster of highly shared sequence variants.

In the case of this clone: Its antigen is still unknown.

With 60 Vbeta and 13 Jbeta primers, the PCR was carried out. The protocol was immunoSEQ multiplex PCR, while the TCRdb copy is restricted to in-frame clones and leaves out a portion. The sample includes over 100,000 clones, roughly 80% of them seen just once. CDR3 length equals 14 residues. With 4 bases clipped from V and 4 bases from J, the junction kept 4 bases outside the gene matches. Per the germline V gene, CDR1 is SQVTM and CDR2 is ANQGSEA. The chain links TRBV29-1 to TRBJ1-3; TRBD1 matches at 10 bases. The source material was PBMCs. This TCR was sampled from a man aged 25-45 years in good health and CMV-seropositive. DNA for the CDR3: TGCAGCGTTGTAGGGACAGGGGACGGAAACACCATATATTTT. Its translation is CSVVGTGDGNTIYF.